This T cell receptor beta chain was obtained from a study of cytomegalovirus exposure and HLA in healthy donors. This clone was seen a single time. Its target is unknown. General study findings and limits: About 87% or about 30% of the time was how often most TCR beta V segments were productive, according to an earlier analysis.

Germline V gene lookup returns CDR1 MNHEY and CDR2 SMNVEV (reference sequence). The V and J ends lost 6 bases and 8 bases respectively, with 22 bases between them. The CDR3 is 15 residues long. 13 Jbeta primers and 60 Vbeta primers were used for the PCR. Profiling relied on immunoSEQ multiplex PCR, and the TCRdb table lists in-frame clones only, not all of them. This sample has 150,000 to 200,000 clones; roughly 87% occur once, and the top ten carry over 0.2%. This TCR derives from a girl under three years old in good health and CMV-seronegative. The sample comprised PBMCs. The rearrangement links TRBV27 to TRBJ1-2, with D perhaps TRBD1 (6 bases). The CDR3 region has the DNA TGTGCCAGCAGAGCCCGGACAGCCTTTAAAGACGGCTACACCTTC. It codes for CASRARTAFKDGYTF.